One TCR beta chain is described in this entry. Its antigen remains unidentified. The input lacks base qualities; no much larger clone sits a single base away. The data were taken from a study of tumor-infiltrating lymphocytes in localized non-small cell lung cancer (dated by TCRdb to about 2021). Concerning the study at large: Several histologies were represented in the cohort, which also included both smokers and never-smokers as well as patients whose samples were collected after neoadjuvant chemotherapy. Each patient provided resected tumor tissue plus uninvolved lung tissue from the same patient, with the uninvolved lung tissue described as non-adjacent to the tumor. The same patients underwent several integrated assays, with TCR sequencing performed together with flow cytometry, multiplex immunofluorescence, RNA-seq, exome sequencing and proteomics. In total, the ICON cohort consisted of fewer than 180 surgical patients with localized non-small cell lung cancer who had their tumors resected. A total of approximately 50 patients were part of the paired comparison of immunoSEQ T-cell fraction between tumor and uninvolved lung. What the authors observed across the whole study: Higher T cell infiltration in tumors than in uninvolved lung tissue was supported by TCRbeta sequencing, consistent with immunofluorescence CD3 counts. Since assay coverage differed from patient to patient depending on how much tissue was available, TCR sequencing was done for only a subset of the cohort. No difference in TCR-derived T-cell fraction was observed between the flow cytometry-defined immunotypes IM1 (good prognosis) and IM2 (poor prognosis). Different pieces of the same tissue were used for different assays, so technical variation could not be separated from intratumor heterogeneity.

The first patient joined ICON in 2016, and enrollment wrapped up when the last patient was enrolled in the second half of 2018. Fresh tumor and matched uninvolved tissue for in-depth immune analyses, including TCR sequencing, were collected from a subcohort of about 80 patients. TCR sequencing was performed on DNA isolated from bulk tissue, without cell sorting. The immunoSEQ assay used for TCR sequencing gave the T-cell fraction in both tumor and uninvolved lung tissue. Per the authors' processing: For survival analysis, patients were split into high (upper tertile) and low (lower two tertiles) T-cell fraction groups and compared by log-rank test. A signed-rank test was used to check for differences in T-cell fraction between paired tumor and uninvolved lung. This is the immuneACCESS table as TCRdb keeps it, with only in-frame sequences that have V and J called. A part of the clones is gone; compared with another copy, unresolved V genes explain less than half, and the rest is unexplained. That table is the source of V, J and clone size, and D and trimming were worked out from the DNA. The sample has 9,900 or so clones on record, 65% to 80% of them singletons. About a fifth of the sample rests with the top ten.

V loses 5 bases of germline sequence and J loses 5 bases, and the interval between the two ends is 18 bases. The CDR3 measures 15 amino acids from cysteine to phenylalanine. The sequence is cut down to CDR3 DNA, 45 bases in frame from base 1. For CDR1 and CDR2, the germline V gene lists MNHEY and SVGAGI. The chain joins TRBV6-5 to TRBJ1-1, with TRBD1 tentatively as D gene (6 bases match). The sequence was collected from a human donor with non-small cell lung cancer. The sample consisted of uninvolved lung tissue not adjacent to the tumor. The encoded CDR3 is CASSARTVAGTEAFF. The base sequence is TGTGCCAGCAGTGCACGGACAGTTGCAGGGACTGAAGCTTTCTTT.